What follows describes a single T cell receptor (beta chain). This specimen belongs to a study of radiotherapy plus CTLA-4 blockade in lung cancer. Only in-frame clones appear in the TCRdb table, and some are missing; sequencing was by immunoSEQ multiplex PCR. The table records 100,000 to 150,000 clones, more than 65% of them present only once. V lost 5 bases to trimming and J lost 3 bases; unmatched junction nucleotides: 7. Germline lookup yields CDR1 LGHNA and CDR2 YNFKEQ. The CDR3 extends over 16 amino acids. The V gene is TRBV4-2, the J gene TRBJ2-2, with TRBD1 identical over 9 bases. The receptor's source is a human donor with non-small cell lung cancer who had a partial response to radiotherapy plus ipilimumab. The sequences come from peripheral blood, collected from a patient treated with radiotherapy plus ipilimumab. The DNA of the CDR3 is TGTGCCAGCAGCGCAACCGGGACAGGGTACACCGGGGAGCTGTTTTTT. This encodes CASSATGTGYTGELFF.